Each of the 21 T cell receptor beta chains below was sequenced from the same sample in a study of blood T cell repertoires in COVID-19. Assay used: immunoSEQ multiplex PCR; TCRdb lists only in-frame clones, some missing. The sample includes tens of thousands of clones, around 90% of them seen just once. Sequencing was done on a sample of peripheral blood. Source of these receptors: a human donor with acute or convalescent COVID-19. The donor label of this sample is uncertain.

Here the CDR3 DNA reads TGTGCCAGTCAGTTAAGAGGCCAAGAGACCCAGTACTTC. It is translated as CASQLRGQETQYF. The chain uses TRBV19 and TRBJ2-5; no definite D call. The CDR3 sequence is 13 residues long. The germline CDR1 and CDR2 sequences are LNHDA and SQIVND (reference sequence). V lost 8 bases, J lost 1 base, and 11 bases lay in between.

The gene calls are TRBV28 and TRBJ2-3, with 9 positions matching TRBD1. The V and J ends lost 7 bases and 1 base, in that order; junction bases with no gene match: 6. Germline loops: CDR1 MDHEN, CDR2 SYDVKM. The CDR3 runs to 15 residues. The CDR3 protein is CASNTGGRGTDTQYF. The CDR3 DNA reads TGTGCCAGCAATACAGGGGGCCGGGGCACAGATACGCAGTATTTT.

With regard to this clone: The same CDR3 can be traced to other DNA sequences in this sample. The chain joins TRBV7-8 to TRBJ1-1; 9 bases are a match to TRBD1. CDR3 length equals 15 residues. V lost 1 base, J lost 4 bases, and 4 bases stayed unmatched. Germline CDR1 SGHVS, CDR2 FQNEAQ. This CDR3 is CASSLGDRVGTEAFF. The CDR3 DNA reads TGTGCCAGCAGCTTAGGGGACAGGGTGGGCACTGAAGCTTTCTTT. Complete variable domain (other parts from reference TRBV7-8 and TRBJ1-1): GAGVSQSPRYKVAKRGQDVALRCDPISGHVSLFWYQQALGQGPEFLTYFQNEAQLDKSGLPSDRFFAERPEGSVSTLKIQRTQQEDSAVYLCASSLGDRVGTEAFFGQGTRLTVV.

V usage is TRBV28 and J usage is TRBJ1-2, with D perhaps matching TRBD1 (6 bases). CDR3 size: 15 residues. Trimming cost V 1 base and J 4 bases, with 13 bases left between them. The germline gives CDR1 MDHEN, CDR2 SYDVKM. As DNA, the CDR3 is TGTGCCAGCAGTTTATCAGCAGGGGAAATCTATGGCTACACCTTC. Protein sequence: CASSLSAGEIYGYTF.

The V call is TRBV19, the J call TRBJ1-2; D call uncertain. Trimming shortened V by 8 bases and J by 0 bases, and 19 bases separated the two germline ends. The CDR3 has 16 residues. From germline, CDR1 is LNHDA and CDR2 SQIVND (reference sequence). For the CDR3, the DNA is TGTGCCAGTCGGAATCCCGTGGCACTAGCTAACTATGGCTACACCTTC. Its protein is CASRNPVALANYGYTF.

The genes are TRBV12-5 and TRBJ2-3, with a tentative D call TRBD2 (6 bases). Trimming removed 3 bases from V and 10 bases from J, with 20 bases in between. CDR3 length: 15 amino acids. Germline V gene lookup returns CDR1 LGHNT and CDR2 FRNRAP. The CDR3 DNA follows: TGTGCTAGTGGTTTAGGAGGGCGGGGCCCTGAGGCGCAGTATTTT. This gives the protein CASGLGGRGPEAQYF.

CDR3 in DNA: TGTGCCAGCAGGCGGGACGGACTTAATGAAAAACTGTTTTTT. It translates to CASRRDGLNEKLFF. This chain connects TRBV7-2 to TRBJ1-4; D is possibly TRBD1 (5 bases). Germline V gene lookup returns CDR1 SGHTA and CDR2 FQGNSA. Between the trimmed V and J ends, which lost 6 bases and 4 bases, there was a span of 12 bases. There are 14 residues in the CDR3.

This chain connects TRBV11-3 to TRBJ2-7; the D gene is possibly TRBD1 (7 bases). CDR3 length: 14 residues. Germline V gives CDR1 SGHNT, CDR2 YENEEA. Deletions cut 4 bases from V and 7 bases from J, with 17 bases between. The CDR3 protein is CASSSWRAGGEQYF. DNA of the CDR3: TGTGCCAGCAGCTCCTGGCGGGCAGGGGGGGAGCAGTACTTC.

V is TRBV5-6 and J is TRBJ1-5, with 8 bases lining up with TRBD1. The CDR3 loop spans 18 amino acids. V gave up 4 bases and J gave up 0 bases; unmatched junction bases: 12. Germline V gene data show CDR1 as SGHDT and CDR2 as YYEEEE. CDR3 coding DNA: TGTGCCAGCAGCCGTTTTCGCGGACAGGGAAATAGCAATCAGCCCCAGCATTTT. Amino acids: CASSRFRGQGNSNQPQHF.

V and J are TRBV12-3 or TRBV12-4 and TRBJ1-5, with a possible D match to TRBD1 (5 bases). Trimming cost V 8 bases and J 3 bases, with 11 bases left between them. This CDR3 is 13 amino acids long. The CDR3 DNA reads as TGTGCCAGCTCCCGACAGATCAATCAGCCCCAGCATTTT. Translation: CASSRQINQPQHF.

The chain is built from TRBV19 and TRBJ2-7; possibly TRBD1 for D (5 bases). CDR1 and CDR2 (germline): LNHDA, SQIVND (reference sequence). Trimming removed 7 bases from V and 5 bases from J, with 9 bases in between. This CDR3 comprises 11 residues. This CDR3 reads CASNAGHEQYF. CDR3 nucleotide sequence: TGTGCCAGTAACGCAGGGCACGAGCAGTACTTC.

This clone turned up a few times. The chain employs TRBV2 and TRBJ1-2; TRBD1 matches 8 bases. CDR3 length: 15 residues. Trimming cost V 7 bases and J 6 bases; bases outside gene matches: 13. Germline V gene sequence: CDR1 SNHLY, CDR2 FYNNEI. CDR3 sequence reads: CASTPTGTGLNGYTF. Written as DNA, the CDR3 is TGTGCCAGCACCCCTACCGGGACAGGTCTGAATGGCTACACCTTC.

The rearrangement joins TRBV5-1 to TRBJ2-1; maybe TRBD2 (5 bases). The CDR3 runs to 15 residues. The V gene's germline CDR1 is SGHRS and CDR2 YFSETQ. V shed 5 bases and J shed 5 bases, with 17 bases lying between them. The CDR3 nucleotides are TGCGCCAGCAGTCGGGGAAACTTAGTCAACAATGAGCAGTTCTTC. Translating it yields CASSRGNLVNNEQFF.

This chain connects TRBV5-1 to TRBJ2-1; 13 bases fit TRBD2. The CDR3 is 18 residues long. CDR1 and CDR2 from the germline V gene are SGHRS and YFSETQ. V was clipped by 3 bases and J by 3 bases; unmatched bases: 9. In nucleotides, the CDR3 is TGCGCCAGCAGCTCCACGTGGACTAGCGGGGGCCGCTACAATGAGCAGTTCTTC. This codes for CASSSTWTSGGRYNEQFF.

The chain couples TRBV7-8 to TRBJ2-3; 10 bases map to TRBD1. The germline CDR1 and CDR2 sequences are SGHVS and FQNEAQ. This CDR3 region has 16 residues. The ends lost 1 base at V and 4 bases at J; junction bases unmatched: 5. The CDR3 nucleotides are TGTGCCAGCAGCTTAGGAGGGACAGGGGATTCAGATACGCAGTATTTT. Its protein is CASSLGGTGDSDTQYF.

This sequence joins TRBV2 and TRBJ1-5; D is ambiguous. This CDR3 contains 12 residues. V shed 7 bases and J shed 6 bases, with 10 bases lying between them. The germline CDR1 and CDR2 sequences are SNHLY and FYNNEI. CDR3 in amino acids: CASNGPSQPQHF. The CDR3, as DNA: TGTGCCAGCAATGGGCCCTCTCAGCCCCAGCATTTT. The complete variable domain, with remaining parts taken from reference TRBV2 and TRBJ1-5, reads EPEVTQTPSHQVTQMGQEVILRCVPISNHLYFYWYRQILGQKVEFLVSFYNNEISEKSEIFDDQFSVERPDGSNFTLKIRSTKLEDSAMYFCASNGPSQPQHFGDGTRLSIL.

V is TRBV7-8 and J is TRBJ1-2; 11 positions match TRBD1. The CDR3 has 16 residues. V dropped 2 bases and J dropped 4; count of bases not matched to a gene: 6. Germline V gene data show CDR1 as SGHVS and CDR2 as FQNEAQ. CDR3 residues: CASSLWGTGGTYGYTF. In nucleotides, the CDR3 is TGTGCCAGCAGCTTATGGGGGACAGGGGGGACCTATGGCTACACCTTC. The full variable domain, with the rest looked up from reference TRBV7-8 and TRBJ1-2, is GAGVSQSPRYKVAKRGQDVALRCDPISGHVSLFWYQQALGQGPEFLTYFQNEAQLDKSGLPSDRFFAERPEGSVSTLKIQRTQQEDSAVYLCASSLWGTGGTYGYTFGSGTRLTVV.

J is TRBJ2-7 and V is TRBV10-2; 7 bases match TRBD1. CDR1 and CDR2 from the germline V gene are WSHSY and SAAADI. Germline trimming cut 4 bases from V and 0 bases from J; bases unmatched to any gene: 6. The length of the CDR3 is 15 residues. CDR3 nucleotides: TGCGCCAGCAGTGCATACAGGGACAGCTCCTACGAGCAGTACGTC. As protein: CASSAYRDSSYEQYV.

V usage is TRBV7-9 and J usage is TRBJ2-5; 8 nucleotides line up with TRBD2. Germline V gene data show CDR1 as SEHNR and CDR2 as FQNEAQ (reference sequence). V shed 0 bases, J shed 4 bases, and the junction held 4 bases outside the gene matches. There are 15 residues in the CDR3. The CDR3 DNA sequence: TGTGCCAGCAGCTTAGCGTTGCGGGGGGCAGAGACCCAGTACTTC. It translates to CASSLALRGAETQYF.

A single count supports this clone. V is TRBV10-2 and J is TRBJ2-5, with 7 nucleotides matching TRBD2. This CDR3 has 16 amino acids. Germline assignment: CDR1 WSHSY and CDR2 SAAADI. V gave up 0 bases and J gave up 5 bases; unmatched junction bases: 9. The CDR3 spells CASSESLAVLGETQYF. Written as DNA, the CDR3 is TGCGCCAGCAGTGAGTCCCTAGCGGTTTTGGGGGAGACCCAGTACTTC.

This chain uses TRBV19 with TRBJ1-1, with 11 positions matching TRBD1. The V and J ends lost 8 bases and 4 bases, in that order; junction bases with no gene match: 9. The CDR3 sequence is 15 residues long. Germline CDR1 reads LNHDA; CDR2 reads SQIVND (reference sequence). The CDR3 reads CASYQRGTGGTEAFF. The CDR3, as DNA: TGTGCCAGTTATCAGCGAGGGACAGGGGGCACTGAAGCTTTCTTT.